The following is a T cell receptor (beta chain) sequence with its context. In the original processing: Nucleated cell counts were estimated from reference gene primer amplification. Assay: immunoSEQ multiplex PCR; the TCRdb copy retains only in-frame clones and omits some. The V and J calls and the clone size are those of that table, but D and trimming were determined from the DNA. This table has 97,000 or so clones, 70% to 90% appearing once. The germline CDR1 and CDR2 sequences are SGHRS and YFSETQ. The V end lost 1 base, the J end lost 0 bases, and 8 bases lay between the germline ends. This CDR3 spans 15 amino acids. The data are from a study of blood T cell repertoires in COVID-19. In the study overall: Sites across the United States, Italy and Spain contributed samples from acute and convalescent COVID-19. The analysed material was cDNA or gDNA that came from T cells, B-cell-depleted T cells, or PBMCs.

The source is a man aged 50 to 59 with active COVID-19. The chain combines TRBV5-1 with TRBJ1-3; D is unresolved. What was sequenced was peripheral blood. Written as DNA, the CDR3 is TGCGCCAGCAGCTTGACCAGGAACTCTGGAAACACCATATATTTT. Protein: CASSLTRNSGNTIYF.